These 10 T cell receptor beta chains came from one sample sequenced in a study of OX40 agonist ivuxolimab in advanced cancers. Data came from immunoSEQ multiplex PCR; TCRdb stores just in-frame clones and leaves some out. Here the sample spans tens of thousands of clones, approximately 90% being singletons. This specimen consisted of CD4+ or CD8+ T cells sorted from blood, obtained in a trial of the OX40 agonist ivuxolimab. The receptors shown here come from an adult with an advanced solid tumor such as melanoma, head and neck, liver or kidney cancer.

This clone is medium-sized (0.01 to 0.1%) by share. CDR3 amino acids: CAISESPGVYEQYF. CDR3 nucleotide sequence: TGTGCCATCAGTGAGTCCCCAGGGGTCTACGAGCAGTACTTC. The chain carries TRBV10-3 and TRBJ2-7; D might be TRBD1 (6 bases). In germline, CDR1 is ENHRY, CDR2 SYGVKD. Trimming cost V 0 bases and J 3 bases, with 9 bases left between them. This CDR3 contains 14 residues.

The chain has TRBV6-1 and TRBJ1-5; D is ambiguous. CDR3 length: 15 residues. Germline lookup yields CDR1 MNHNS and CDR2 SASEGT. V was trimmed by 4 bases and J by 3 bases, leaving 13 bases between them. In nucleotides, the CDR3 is TGTGCCAGCAGTGTTAACGTAATGGACAATCAGCCCCAGCATTTT. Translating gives CASSVNVMDNQPQHF.

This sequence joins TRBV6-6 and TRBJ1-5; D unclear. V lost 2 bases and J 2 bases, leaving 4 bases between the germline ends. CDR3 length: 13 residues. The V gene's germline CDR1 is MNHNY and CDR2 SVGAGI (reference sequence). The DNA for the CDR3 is TGTGCCAGCAGTTACATGGGCAATCAGCCCCAGCATTTT. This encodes CASSYMGNQPQHF.

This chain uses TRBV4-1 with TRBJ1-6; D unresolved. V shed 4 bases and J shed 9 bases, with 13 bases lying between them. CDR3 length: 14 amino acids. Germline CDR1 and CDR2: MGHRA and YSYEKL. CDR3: CASSLGQEGSPLHF. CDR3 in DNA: TGCGCCAGCAGCCTGGGCCAGGAAGGTTCACCCCTCCACTTT.

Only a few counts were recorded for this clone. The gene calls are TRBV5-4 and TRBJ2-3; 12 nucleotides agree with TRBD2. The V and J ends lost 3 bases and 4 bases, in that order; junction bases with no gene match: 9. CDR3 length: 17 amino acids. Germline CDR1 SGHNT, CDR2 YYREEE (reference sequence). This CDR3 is CASSYGLAGRMADTQYF. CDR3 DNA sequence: TGTGCCAGCAGCTACGGACTAGCGGGGCGGATGGCAGATACGCAGTATTTT.

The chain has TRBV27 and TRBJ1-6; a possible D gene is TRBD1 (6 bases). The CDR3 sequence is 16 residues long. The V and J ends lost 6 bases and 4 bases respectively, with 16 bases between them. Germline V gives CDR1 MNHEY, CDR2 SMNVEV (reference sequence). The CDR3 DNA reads TGTGCCAGCAGCATTGAGGGGAGGGGGTATAATTCACCCCTCCACTTT. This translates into CASSIEGRGYNSPLHF.

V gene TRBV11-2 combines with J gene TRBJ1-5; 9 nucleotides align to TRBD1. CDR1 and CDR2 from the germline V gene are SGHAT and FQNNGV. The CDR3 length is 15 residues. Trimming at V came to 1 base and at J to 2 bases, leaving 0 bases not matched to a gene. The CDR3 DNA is TGTGCCAGCAGCTTAGGGACAGGGGGCAATCAGCCCCAGCATTTT. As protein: CASSLGTGGNQPQHF. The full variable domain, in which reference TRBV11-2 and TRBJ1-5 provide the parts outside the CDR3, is EAGVAQSPRYKIIEKRQSVAFWCNPISGHATLYWYQQILGQGPKLLIQFQNNGVVDDSQLPKDRFSAERLKGVDSTLKIQPAKLEDSAVYLCASSLGTGGNQPQHFGDGTRLSIL.

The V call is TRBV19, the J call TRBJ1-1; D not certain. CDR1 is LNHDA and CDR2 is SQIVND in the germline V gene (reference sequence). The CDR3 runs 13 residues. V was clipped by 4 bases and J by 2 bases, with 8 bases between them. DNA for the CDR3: TGTGCCAGTAGTACCGCAGTTAACACTGAAGCTTTCTTT. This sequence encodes CASSTAVNTEAFF.

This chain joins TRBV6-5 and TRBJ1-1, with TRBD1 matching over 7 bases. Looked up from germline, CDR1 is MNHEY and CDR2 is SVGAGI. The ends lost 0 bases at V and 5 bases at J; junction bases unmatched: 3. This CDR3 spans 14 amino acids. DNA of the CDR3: TGTGCCAGCAGTTACTCGTCAGGGGGGACTGAAGCTTTCTTT. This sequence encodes CASSYSSGGTEAFF.

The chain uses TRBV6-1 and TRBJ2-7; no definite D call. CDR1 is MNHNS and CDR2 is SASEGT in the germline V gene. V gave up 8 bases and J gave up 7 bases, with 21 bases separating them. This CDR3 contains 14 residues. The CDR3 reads CASPGATVRQEQYF. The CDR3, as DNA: TGTGCCAGCCCCGGCGCAACTGTGCGTCAGGAGCAGTACTTC.